Each of the 10 T cell receptor beta chains below was sequenced from the same sample in a study of T-cell reconstitution after alpha-beta-depleted transplantation in children. The TCRbeta library incorporated unique molecular identifiers. TCRdb used MiXCR to reprocess the PCR reads, holding one entry per CDR3 protein. The table records about 200,000 distinct CDR3 sequences, approximately 14% of them present only once. The specimen comprised PBMCs from the stem cell graft donor, sampled from the stem cell graft. These receptors all come from a human donor who donated a stem cell graft to a child with acute lymphoblastic leukemia.

This clonotype was detected a few times. This sequence joins TRBV7-8 and TRBJ2-5, with 9 bases aligning to TRBD2. Germline V CDR1 and CDR2: SGHVS, FQNEAQ. With V trimmed by 6 bases and J by 3 bases, 14 bases remained unmatched. This CDR3 has 17 residues. CDR3 in amino acids: CASSSGRLAGKKETQYF. The CDR3 coding sequence is TGTGCCAGCAGTTCGGGACGTCTAGCGGGAAAGAAAGAGACCCAGTACTTC.

This clonotype was seen many times. The chain employs TRBV20-1 and TRBJ1-4; 8 bases are a match to TRBD1. The length of the CDR3 is 13 residues. The V and J ends lost 7 bases and 5 bases, in that order; junction bases with no gene match: 6. CDR1 is DFQATT, CDR2 SNEGSKA, per germline (reference sequence). As DNA, the CDR3 is TGCAGTGTAGAGGACAGGGCGAATGAAAAACTGTTTTTT. Translating gives CSVEDRANEKLFF.

This clonotype was seen ten or more times. The chain links TRBV12-3 or TRBV12-4 to TRBJ1-4, with 7 bases matching TRBD1. The trim removed 6 bases at V and 4 bases at J, leaving 5 bases unmatched. The CDR3 sequence is 14 residues long. The CDR3 spells CASRTGTDNEKLFF. As DNA, the CDR3 is TGTGCCAGCAGGACTGGGACAGATAATGAAAAACTGTTTTTT.

In this sample, this clonotype turned up many times. The rearrangement links TRBV5-1 to TRBJ2-1; 7 bases agree with TRBD2. Unmatched junction bases numbered 14, after V lost 6 bases and J lost 8 bases. CDR1 is SGHRS and CDR2 is YFSETQ in the germline V gene. CDR3 size: 15 residues. The CDR3 nucleotides read TGCGCCAGCATGAGGGAAGCGGGATCGGTATATGAGCAGTTCTTC. Its protein product is CASMREAGSVYEQFF.

This clonotype was picked up many times. This chain joins TRBV7-2 and TRBJ1-2, with D maybe TRBD1 (5 bases). This CDR3 spans 16 amino acids. The germline V gene encodes CDR1 SGHTA and CDR2 FQGNSA. The V and J ends lost 4 bases and 0 bases respectively, with 15 bases between them. The CDR3 loop is CASSSEPGRANYGYTF. The CDR3, as DNA: TGTGCCAGCAGCTCAGAACCGGGACGGGCTAACTATGGCTACACCTTC.

The V gene is TRBV3-1, the J gene TRBJ2-7, with D possibly matching TRBD2 (5 bases). The CDR3 is 14 amino acids. Germline assignment: CDR1 LGHDT and CDR2 YNNKEL (reference sequence). Trimming left V 11 bases short and J 5 bases short, with 22 bases between. CDR3 sequence (DNA): TGTGCCTCCTGCCACCTGAGCGGCTTCCACGAGCAGTACTTC. The encoded protein is CASCHLSGFHEQYF.

There are many counts of this clonotype. The chain has TRBV18 and TRBJ2-3; no firm D call. The germline CDR1 and CDR2 sequences are KGHSH and LQKENI. Trimming removed 3 bases at V and 5 bases at J, with 6 bases between. The CDR3 length is 12 residues. CDR3 DNA sequence: TGTGCCAGCTCACCGTCAGTAGATACGCAGTATTTT. Its translation: CASSPSVDTQYF.

In its sample, this clonotype was seen once. A much larger clone differs by one base, so this may be a read error. The chain employs TRBV3-1 and TRBJ2-5; D not certain. The CDR3 spans 12 residues. The germline CDR1 and CDR2 sequences are LGHDT and YNNKEL (reference sequence). The ends were cut back, 0 bases at V and 9 bases at J, with 8 bases in the middle. The CDR3 loop reads CASSQEGKPQYF. For the CDR3, the DNA is TGTGCCAGCAGCCAAGAGGGGAAGCCCCAGTACTTC.

This clonotype was counted only a few times. V gene TRBV5-1 combines with J gene TRBJ2-3; D call uncertain. Germline lookup yields CDR1 SGHRS and CDR2 YFSETQ. The CDR3 has 14 amino acids. Trimming pared 7 bases from V and 4 bases from J, leaving 16 bases between. CDR3 bases: TGCGCCAGCGGCTACTCCTCTAGGTCAGATACGCAGTATTTT. Amino acid sequence: CASGYSSRSDTQYF.

This clonotype was seen repeatedly, ten times or more. The chain links TRBV6-5 to TRBJ1-1; D unresolved. This CDR3 is built from 14 residues. Germline V gene lookup returns CDR1 MNHEY and CDR2 SVGAGI. Deletions cut 0 bases from V and 0 bases from J, with 5 bases between. CDR3 residues: CASSYSFLNTEAFF. The DNA of the CDR3 is TGTGCCAGCAGTTACTCGTTTCTGAACACTGAAGCTTTCTTT.